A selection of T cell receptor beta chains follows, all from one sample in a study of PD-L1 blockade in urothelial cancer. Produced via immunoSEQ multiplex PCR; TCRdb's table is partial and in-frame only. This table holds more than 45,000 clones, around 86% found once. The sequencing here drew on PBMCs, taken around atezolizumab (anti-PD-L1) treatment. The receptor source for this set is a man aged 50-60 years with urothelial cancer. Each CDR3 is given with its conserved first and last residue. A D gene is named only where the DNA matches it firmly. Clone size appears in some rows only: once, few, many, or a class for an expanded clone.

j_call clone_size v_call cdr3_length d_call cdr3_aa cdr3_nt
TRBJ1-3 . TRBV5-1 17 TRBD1 CASTNSGRGRSGNTIYF TGCGCCAGCACCAATTCCGGCAGGGGGCGGTCTGGAAACACCATATATTTT
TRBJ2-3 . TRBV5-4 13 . CASSLDRWDTQYF TGTGCCAGCAGCTTGGACAGGTGGGATACGCAGTATTTT
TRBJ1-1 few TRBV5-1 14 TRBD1 CASSPGTAGTEAFF TGCGCCAGCAGCCCGGGGACAGCCGGCACTGAAGCTTTCTTT
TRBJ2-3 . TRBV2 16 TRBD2 CASSELGGRAQDTQYF TGTGCCAGCAGTGAACTGGGCGGGAGGGCACAAGATACGCAGTATTTT
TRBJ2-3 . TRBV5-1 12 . CASSSRDTILYF TGCGCCAGCAGCTCCCGGGACACCATTTTGTATTTT
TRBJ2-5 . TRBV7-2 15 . CASSLTSRGQETQYF TGTGCCAGCAGCTTAACATCCAGGGGTCAGGAGACCCAGTACTTC
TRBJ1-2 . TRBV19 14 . CASSIGGVAYGYTF TGTGCCAGTAGTATCGGGGGGGTTGCCTATGGCTACACCTTC
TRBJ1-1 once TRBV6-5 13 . CASSYSFRGEAFF TGTGCCAGCAGTTACTCGTTTAGGGGTGAGGCTTTCTTT
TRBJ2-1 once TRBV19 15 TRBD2 CASSFLASGNYEQFF TGTGCCAGTAGTTTTTTGGCTAGCGGGAACTATGAGCAGTTCTTC
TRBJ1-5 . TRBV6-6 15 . CASRDEVGAGQPQHF TGTGCCAGCAGGGACGAAGTGGGGGCGGGTCAGCCCCAGCATTTT